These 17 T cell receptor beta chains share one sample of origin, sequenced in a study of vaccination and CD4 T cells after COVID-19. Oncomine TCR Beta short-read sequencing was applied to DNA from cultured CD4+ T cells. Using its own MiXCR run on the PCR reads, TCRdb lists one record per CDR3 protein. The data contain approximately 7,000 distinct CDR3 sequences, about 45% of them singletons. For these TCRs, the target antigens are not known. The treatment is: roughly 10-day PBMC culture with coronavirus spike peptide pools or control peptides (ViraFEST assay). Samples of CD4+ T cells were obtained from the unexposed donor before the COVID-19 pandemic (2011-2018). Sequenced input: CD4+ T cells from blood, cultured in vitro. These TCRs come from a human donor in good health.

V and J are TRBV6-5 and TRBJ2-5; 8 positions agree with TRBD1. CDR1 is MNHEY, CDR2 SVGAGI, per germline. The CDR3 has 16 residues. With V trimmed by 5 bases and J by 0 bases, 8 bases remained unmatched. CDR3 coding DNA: TGTGCCAGCAGTACTCGGACAGGGAACGACCAAGAGACCCAGTACTTC. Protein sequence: CASSTRTGNDQETQYF.

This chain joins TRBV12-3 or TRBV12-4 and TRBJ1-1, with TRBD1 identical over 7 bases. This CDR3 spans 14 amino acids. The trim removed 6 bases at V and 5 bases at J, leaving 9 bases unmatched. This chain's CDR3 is CASSRPGTATEAFF. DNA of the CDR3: TGTGCCAGCAGCCGACCCGGGACAGCGACTGAAGCTTTCTTT.

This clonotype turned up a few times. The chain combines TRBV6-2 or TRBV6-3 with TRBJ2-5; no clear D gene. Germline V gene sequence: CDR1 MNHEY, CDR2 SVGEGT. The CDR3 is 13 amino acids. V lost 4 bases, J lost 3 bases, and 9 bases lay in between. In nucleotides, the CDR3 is TGTGCCAGCAGTTCCTACAAGAAAGAGACCCAGTACTTC. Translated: CASSSYKKETQYF.

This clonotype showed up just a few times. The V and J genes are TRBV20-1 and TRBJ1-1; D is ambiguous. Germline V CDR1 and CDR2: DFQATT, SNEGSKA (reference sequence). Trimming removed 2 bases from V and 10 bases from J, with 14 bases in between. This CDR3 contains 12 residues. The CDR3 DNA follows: TGCAGTGCTAGACTGCAGAGTAGTGGAGCTTTCTTT. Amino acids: CSARLQSSGAFF.

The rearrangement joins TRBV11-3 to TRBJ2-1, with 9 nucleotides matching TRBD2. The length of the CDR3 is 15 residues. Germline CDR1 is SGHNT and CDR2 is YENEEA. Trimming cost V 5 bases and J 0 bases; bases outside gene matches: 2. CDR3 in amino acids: CASSGTSSSYNEQFF. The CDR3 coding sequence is TGTGCCAGCAGCGGGACTAGCAGCTCCTACAATGAGCAGTTCTTC.

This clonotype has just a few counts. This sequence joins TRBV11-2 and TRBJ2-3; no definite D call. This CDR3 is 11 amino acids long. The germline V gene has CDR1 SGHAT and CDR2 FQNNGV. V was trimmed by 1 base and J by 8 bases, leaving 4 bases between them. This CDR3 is CASSLGGTQYF. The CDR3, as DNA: TGTGCCAGCAGCTTAGGCGGTACGCAGTATTTT. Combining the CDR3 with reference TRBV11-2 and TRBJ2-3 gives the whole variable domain EAGVAQSPRYKIIEKRQSVAFWCNPISGHATLYWYQQILGQGPKLLIQFQNNGVVDDSQLPKDRFSAERLKGVDSTLKIQPAKLEDSAVYLCASSLGGTQYFGPGTRLTVL.

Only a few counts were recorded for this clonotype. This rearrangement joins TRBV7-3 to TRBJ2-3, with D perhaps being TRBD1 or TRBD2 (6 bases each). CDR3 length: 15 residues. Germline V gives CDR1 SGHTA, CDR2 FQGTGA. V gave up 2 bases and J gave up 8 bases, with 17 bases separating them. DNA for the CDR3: TGTGCCAGCAGCTTATTGGGGGGCCAGACCGGTACGCAGTATTTT. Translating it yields CASSLLGGQTGTQYF. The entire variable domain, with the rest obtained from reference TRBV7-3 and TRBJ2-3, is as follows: GAGVSQTPSNKVTEKGKYVELRCDPISGHTALYWYRQSLGQGPEFLIYFQGTGAADDSGLPNDRFFAVRPEGSVSTLKIQRTERGDSAVYLCASSLLGGQTGTQYFGPGTRLTVL.

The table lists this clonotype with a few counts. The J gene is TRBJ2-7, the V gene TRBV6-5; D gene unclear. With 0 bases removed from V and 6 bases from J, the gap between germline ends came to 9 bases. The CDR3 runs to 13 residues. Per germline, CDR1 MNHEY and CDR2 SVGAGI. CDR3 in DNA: TGTGCCAGCAGTTACTCGACGGTCGGCGAGCAGTACTTC. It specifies CASSYSTVGEQYF.

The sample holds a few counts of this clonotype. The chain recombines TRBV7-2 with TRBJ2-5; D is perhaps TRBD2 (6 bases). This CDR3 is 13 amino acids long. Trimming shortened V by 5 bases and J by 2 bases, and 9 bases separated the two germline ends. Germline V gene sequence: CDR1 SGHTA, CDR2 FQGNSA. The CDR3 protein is CASSPGLQETQYF. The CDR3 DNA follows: TGTGCCAGCAGCCCGGGACTGCAAGAGACCCAGTACTTC.

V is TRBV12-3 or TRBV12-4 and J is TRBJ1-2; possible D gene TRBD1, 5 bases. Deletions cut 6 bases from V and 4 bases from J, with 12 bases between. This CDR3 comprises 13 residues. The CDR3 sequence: CASSTGQRYGYTF. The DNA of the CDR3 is TGTGCCAGCAGCACTGGACAACGCTATGGCTACACCTTC.

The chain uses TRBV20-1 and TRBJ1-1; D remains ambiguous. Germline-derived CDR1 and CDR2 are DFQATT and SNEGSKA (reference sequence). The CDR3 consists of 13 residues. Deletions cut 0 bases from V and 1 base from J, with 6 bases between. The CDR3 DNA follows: TGCAGTGCTAGAGATGGGAGGAACACTGAAGCTTTCTTT. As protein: CSARDGRNTEAFF.

The CDR3 region has the DNA TGTGCCAGCATCCCAGATAACTCCTACGAGCAGTACTTC. This encodes CASIPDNSYEQYF. The V and J genes are TRBV6-1 and TRBJ2-7; no clear D gene. The CDR3 extends over 13 amino acids. The germline gives CDR1 MNHNS, CDR2 SASEGT. Between the trimmed V and J ends, which lost 7 bases and 0 bases, there was a span of 10 bases.

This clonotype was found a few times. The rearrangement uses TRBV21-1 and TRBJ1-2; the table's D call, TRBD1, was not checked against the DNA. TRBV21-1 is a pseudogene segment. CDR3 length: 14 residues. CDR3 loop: CASGTGTGDYGYTF. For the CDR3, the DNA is TGTGCCAGCGGAACCGGGACAGGGGACTATGGCTACACCTTC.

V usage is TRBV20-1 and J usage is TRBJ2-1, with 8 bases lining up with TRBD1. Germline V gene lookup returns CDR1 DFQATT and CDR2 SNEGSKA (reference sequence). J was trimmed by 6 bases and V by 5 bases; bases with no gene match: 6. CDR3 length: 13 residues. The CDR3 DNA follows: TGCAGTGCTCCCCGGGGACAGGCCAATGAGCAGTTCTTC. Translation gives CSAPRGQANEQFF.

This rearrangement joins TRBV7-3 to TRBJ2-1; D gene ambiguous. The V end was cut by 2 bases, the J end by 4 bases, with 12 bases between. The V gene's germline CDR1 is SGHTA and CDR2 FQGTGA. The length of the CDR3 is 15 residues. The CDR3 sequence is CASSLVPVQYNEQFF. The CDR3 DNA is TGTGCCAGCAGCTTAGTCCCGGTGCAGTACAATGAGCAGTTCTTC.

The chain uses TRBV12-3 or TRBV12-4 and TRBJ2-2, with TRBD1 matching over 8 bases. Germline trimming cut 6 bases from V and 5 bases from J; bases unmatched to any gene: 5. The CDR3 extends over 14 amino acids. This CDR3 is CASRQGARTGELFF. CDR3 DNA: TGTGCCAGCAGGCAGGGGGCGCGGACCGGGGAGCTGTTTTTT.

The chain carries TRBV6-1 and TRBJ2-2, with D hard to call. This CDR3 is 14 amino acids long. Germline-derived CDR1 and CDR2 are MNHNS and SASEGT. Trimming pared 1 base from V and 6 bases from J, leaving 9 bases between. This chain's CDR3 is CASSEEASSGELFF. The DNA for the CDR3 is TGTGCCAGCAGTGAAGAGGCCTCCTCCGGGGAGCTGTTTTTT.